This is a list of T cell receptor beta chains from one sample in a study of T cells after yellow fever vaccination. Via MiXCR, TCRdb re-called the 5' RACE reads, giving one row per CDR3 protein. The sample has 300,000 or so distinct CDR3 sequences, around 6.8% seen once. This material consisted of PBMCs, taken about 41 days after the first yellow fever vaccination. These receptors were taken from a man between 18 and 29 years old who received the YFV17D yellow fever vaccine. Both conserved end residues are part of each CDR3. A D gene is named only where the DNA matches it firmly. Part of the rows lack a size; the others show once, few, many or a class for expanded clones.

cdr3_nt: TGTGCCAGCTCACCACCGACGGGACAGGGAAACTATGGCTACACCTTC; cdr3_aa: CASSPPTGQGNYGYTF; v_call: TRBV18; clone_size: few; cdr3_length: 16; j_call: TRBJ1-2; d_call: TRBD1
cdr3_nt: TGTGCCAGCAGCGGGACAGGGCGAAATCAGCCCCAGCATTTT; cdr3_aa: CASSGTGRNQPQHF; v_call: TRBV12-3/TRBV12-4; clone_size: few; cdr3_length: 14; j_call: TRBJ1-5; d_call: TRBD1
cdr3_nt: TGCGCCAGCAGCTTGGGACAGGGGGGCTCACCCCTCCACTTT; cdr3_aa: CASSLGQGGSPLHF; v_call: TRBV5-1; clone_size: many; cdr3_length: 14; j_call: TRBJ1-6; d_call: TRBD1
cdr3_nt: TGTGCCAGCAGCCAAGGTGTGGGGACCACAGATACGCAGTATTTT; cdr3_aa: CASSQGVGTTDTQYF; v_call: TRBV3-1; clone_size: many; cdr3_length: 15; j_call: TRBJ2-3; d_call: .
cdr3_nt: TGTGCCAGCAGCCCTGGACACAATTCACCCCTCCACTTT; cdr3_aa: CASSPGHNSPLHF; v_call: TRBV7-2; clone_size: many; cdr3_length: 13; j_call: TRBJ1-6; d_call: .
cdr3_nt: TGCGCCAGCAGCCAACCCCGGACGGGTACGGTTGGCTACACCTTC; cdr3_aa: CASSQPRTGTVGYTF; v_call: TRBV4-1; clone_size: .; cdr3_length: 15; j_call: TRBJ1-2; d_call: .
cdr3_nt: TGTGCCGTGGGACTTAGCAATCAGCCCCAGCATTTT; cdr3_aa: CAVGLSNQPQHF; v_call: TRBV15; clone_size: .; cdr3_length: 12; j_call: TRBJ1-5; d_call: .
cdr3_nt: TGTGCCAGCAGCCCACCCCTGGCAGGGGTGAACACTGAAGCTTTCTTT; cdr3_aa: CASSPPLAGVNTEAFF; v_call: TRBV11-1; clone_size: few; cdr3_length: 16; j_call: TRBJ1-1; d_call: .
cdr3_nt: TGCAGTGCTAGGGATAACAGGGTGATCGGGACCCAGTACTTC; cdr3_aa: CSARDNRVIGTQYF; v_call: TRBV20-1; clone_size: .; cdr3_length: 14; j_call: TRBJ2-5; d_call: .
cdr3_nt: TGTGCCAGCAGTCACAGGGCTAATGAGCAGTTCTTC; cdr3_aa: CASSHRANEQFF; v_call: TRBV6-2/TRBV6-3; clone_size: many; cdr3_length: 12; j_call: TRBJ2-1; d_call: .
cdr3_nt: TGTGCCAGCAGTCCTCAGACTAGCGGCTCGAGCACCGGGGAGCTGTTTTTT; cdr3_aa: CASSPQTSGSSTGELFF; v_call: TRBV12-3/TRBV12-4; clone_size: few; cdr3_length: 17; j_call: TRBJ2-2; d_call: TRBD2
cdr3_nt: TGTGCCAGTAGAGCGGGGAGAGCTGGTGAAGCTTTCTTT; cdr3_aa: CASRAGRAGEAFF; v_call: TRBV19; clone_size: .; cdr3_length: 13; j_call: TRBJ1-1; d_call: .
cdr3_nt: TGTGCCAGCAGCGGATGGGGAAATCAGCCCCAGCATTTT; cdr3_aa: CASSGWGNQPQHF; v_call: TRBV6-2/TRBV6-3; clone_size: .; cdr3_length: 13; j_call: TRBJ1-5; d_call: .
cdr3_nt: TGCGCCAGCAGCCAAGCAGGACAGGGGTTCCACTCACCCCTCCACTTT; cdr3_aa: CASSQAGQGFHSPLHF; v_call: TRBV4-1; clone_size: .; cdr3_length: 16; j_call: TRBJ1-6; d_call: TRBD1
cdr3_nt: TGTGCCATCAGTACAAGCCCCACCACCCGCACCGGGGAGCTGTTTTTT; cdr3_aa: CAISTSPTTRTGELFF; v_call: TRBV10-3; clone_size: .; cdr3_length: 16; j_call: TRBJ2-2; d_call: .
cdr3_nt: TGTGCCAGCCTTTGGAGGGAGGGAGAGACCCAGTACTTC; cdr3_aa: CASLWREGETQYF; v_call: TRBV28; clone_size: many; cdr3_length: 13; j_call: TRBJ2-5; d_call: TRBD2
cdr3_nt: TGTGCCATCAGTGATTCTTGGACAGGGAGCTCTGGGGCCAACGTCCTGACTTTC; cdr3_aa: CAISDSWTGSSGANVLTF; v_call: TRBV10-3; clone_size: .; cdr3_length: 18; j_call: TRBJ2-6; d_call: TRBD1
cdr3_nt: TGTGCCAGCAGTGAAGAGGGCGGGCAAGAGACCCAGTACTTC; cdr3_aa: CASSEEGGQETQYF; v_call: TRBV2; clone_size: few; cdr3_length: 14; j_call: TRBJ2-5; d_call: .
cdr3_nt: TGTGCCACCCGTCCGACTACATCACCTTACAATGAGCAGTTCTTC; cdr3_aa: CATRPTTSPYNEQFF; v_call: TRBV15; clone_size: .; cdr3_length: 15; j_call: TRBJ2-1; d_call: .
cdr3_nt: TGTGCCAGCAGCAGGGGACAGGGTGACACTGAAGCTTTCTTT; cdr3_aa: CASSRGQGDTEAFF; v_call: TRBV7-2; clone_size: few; cdr3_length: 14; j_call: TRBJ1-1; d_call: TRBD1
cdr3_nt: TGCGCCAGCAGCTTGGAGGGGACAGGGAACACTGAAGCTTTCTTT; cdr3_aa: CASSLEGTGNTEAFF; v_call: TRBV5-1; clone_size: many; cdr3_length: 15; j_call: TRBJ1-1; d_call: TRBD1
cdr3_nt: TGTGCCAGCAGTTACGGGCAGGATGAAGCTTTCTTT; cdr3_aa: CASSYGQDEAFF; v_call: TRBV6-6; clone_size: many; cdr3_length: 12; j_call: TRBJ1-1; d_call: .
cdr3_nt: TGTGCCAGCAGCGTAGTCGGCAATGCAGGCACTGAAGCTTTCTTT; cdr3_aa: CASSVVGNAGTEAFF; v_call: TRBV9; clone_size: .; cdr3_length: 15; j_call: TRBJ1-1; d_call: .
cdr3_nt: TGCAGTGCATTCGTCAAACCCGCAGATACGCAGTATTTT; cdr3_aa: CSAFVKPADTQYF; v_call: TRBV20-1; clone_size: .; cdr3_length: 13; j_call: TRBJ2-3; d_call: .
cdr3_nt: TGTGCCAGTAGTGTTCAATCGGGGGCGAATGAGCAGTTCTTC; cdr3_aa: CASSVQSGANEQFF; v_call: TRBV19; clone_size: .; cdr3_length: 14; j_call: TRBJ2-1; d_call: .
cdr3_nt: TGTGCCAGCTCGCGGGACACTGGAAACACCATATATTTT; cdr3_aa: CASSRDTGNTIYF; v_call: TRBV18; clone_size: many; cdr3_length: 13; j_call: TRBJ1-3; d_call: .
cdr3_nt: TGTGCCAGCTCACTAGGGACAGGGCTCTCCTACGAGCAGTACTTC; cdr3_aa: CASSLGTGLSYEQYF; v_call: TRBV18; clone_size: many; cdr3_length: 15; j_call: TRBJ2-7; d_call: TRBD1
cdr3_nt: TGTGCCAGCAGTTGGACAGGGGCGGGGGATCAGCCCCAGCATTTT; cdr3_aa: CASSWTGAGDQPQHF; v_call: TRBV28; clone_size: .; cdr3_length: 15; j_call: TRBJ1-5; d_call: TRBD1
cdr3_nt: TGTGCCAGCAGCTTATTCTCGGTATCGAACACTGAAGCTTTCTTT; cdr3_aa: CASSLFSVSNTEAFF; v_call: TRBV7-2; clone_size: many; cdr3_length: 15; j_call: TRBJ1-1; d_call: .
cdr3_nt: TGTGCCAGCAGTGACGGGGGGGCTAGCACAGATACGCAGTATTTT; cdr3_aa: CASSDGGASTDTQYF; v_call: TRBV6-4; clone_size: many; cdr3_length: 15; j_call: TRBJ2-3; d_call: .
cdr3_nt: TGTGCCACCCGACAGGAGTCTAGCACAGATACGCAGTATTTT; cdr3_aa: CATRQESSTDTQYF; v_call: TRBV10-3; clone_size: few; cdr3_length: 14; j_call: TRBJ2-3; d_call: .
cdr3_nt: TGTGCCAGCAGCTTAGGAGCCAAAGGTTCACCCCTCCACTTT; cdr3_aa: CASSLGAKGSPLHF; v_call: TRBV7-3; clone_size: few; cdr3_length: 14; j_call: TRBJ1-6; d_call: .
cdr3_nt: TGCAGCGTTGCAGGGGGCTATGGCTACACCTTC; cdr3_aa: CSVAGGYGYTF; v_call: TRBV29-1; clone_size: many; cdr3_length: 11; j_call: TRBJ1-2; d_call: TRBD1